Shown below are 23 T cell receptor beta chains from a single sample sequenced in a study of identical twins. TCRdb ran MiXCR on the 5' RACE reads and lists one entry per CDR3 protein. Of about 200,000 distinct CDR3 sequences listed, approximately 16% are singletons. These same records also appear under a second study, on T cells expressing NK-cell markers.

The sample taken for sequencing was CD8+ T cells sorted from blood. The origin of the receptors is a woman aged 18-35 years in good health.

For this clonotype: One end of the junction varies from germline; a read error may be responsible. The V call is TRBV7-9, the J call TRBJ2-7; tentatively, D is TRBD2 (6 bases). CDR1 and CDR2 from the germline V gene are SEHNR and FQNEAQ (reference sequence). There are 14 residues in the CDR3. The CDR3 here is CVSSQAGLPYEQYF. CDR3 coding DNA: TGTGTCAGCAGCCAAGCGGGTCTACCCTACGAGCAGTACTTC.

Only one count was recorded for this clonotype. The chain is built from TRBV11-1 and TRBJ2-7; TRBD1 matches at 9 bases. CDR3 size: 19 residues. The junction had 18 bases not matched to a gene; V was cut back by 5 bases and J by 1 base. Germline V gene lookup returns CDR1 SGHAT and CDR2 FQDESV (reference sequence). In DNA form, the CDR3 reads TGTGCCAGCAGCCCGCCCGACAGGGGGTCTCCGTACCCATCCTACGAGCAGTACTTC. Translating gives CASSPPDRGSPYPSYEQYF. Full variable domain (rest looked up from reference TRBV11-1 and TRBJ2-7): EAEVAQSPRYKITEKSQAVAFWCDPISGHATLYWYRQILGQGPELLVQFQDESVVDDSQLPKDRFSAERLKGVDSTLKIQPAELGDSAMYLCASSPPDRGSPYPSYEQYFGPGTRLTVT.

The chain uses TRBV13 and TRBJ1-1; D not certain. Trimming pared 8 bases from V and 5 bases from J, leaving 12 bases between. Germline V gene data show CDR1 as PRHDT and CDR2 as FYEKMQ (reference sequence). The CDR3 extends over 12 amino acids. CDR3 sequence reads: CASLWATTEAFF. Here the CDR3 DNA reads TGTGCCAGCCTTTGGGCAACGACTGAAGCTTTCTTT. Based on the CDR3 plus reference TRBV13 and TRBJ1-1, the full variable domain is AAGVIQSPRHLIKEKRETATLKCYPIPRHDTVYWYQQGPGQDPQFLISFYEKMQSDKGSIPDRFSAQQFSDYHSELNMSSLELGDSALYFCASLWATTEAFFGQGTRLTVV.

This clonotype was detected only a few times. V gene TRBV9 combines with J gene TRBJ2-1; D is uncertain. The CDR3 length is 15 residues. V gave up 4 bases and J gave up 7 bases, with 18 bases separating them. CDR1 is SGDLS and CDR2 is YYNGEE in the germline V gene. The CDR3 spells CASSLATLPLNEQFF. CDR3 coding DNA: TGTGCCAGCAGCCTCGCGACTCTTCCGCTTAATGAGCAGTTCTTC.

This clonotype was observed a handful of times. The J gene is TRBJ1-1, the V gene TRBV15, with D perhaps TRBD1 (6 bases). Germline CDR1 and CDR2: LNHNV and YYDKDF (reference sequence). V gave up 0 bases and J gave up 10 bases, with 15 bases separating them. The length of the CDR3 is 14 residues. The CDR3 bases are TGTGCCACCAGCAGAGATCGGGGGGGGCGATTAGCTTTCTTT. Its protein product is CATSRDRGGRLAFF.

V gene TRBV4-3 combines with J gene TRBJ1-2; D is unresolved. V was pared by 0 bases and J by 1 base, with 12 bases between. The CDR3 has 16 amino acids. CDR1 LGHNA and CDR2 YSLEER come from the germline V gene. The CDR3 protein is CASSQDRTSDNYGYTF. CDR3 sequence (DNA): TGCGCCAGCAGCCAAGATAGGACGTCCGATAACTATGGCTACACCTTC.

V is TRBV6-6 and J is TRBJ1-2, with D uncertain. Looked up from germline, CDR1 is MNHNY and CDR2 is SVGAGI (reference sequence). Trimming removed 5 bases at V and 2 bases at J, with 6 bases between. The CDR3 extends over 12 amino acids. The CDR3 loop is CASSATNYGYTF. The CDR3 DNA reads as TGTGCCAGCAGTGCCACCAACTATGGCTACACCTTC.

The chain couples TRBV27 to TRBJ2-7, with D tentatively TRBD1 (5 bases). Germline V lookup: CDR1 MNHEY, CDR2 SMNVEV (reference sequence). V was clipped by 0 bases and J by 3 bases, with 12 bases between them. The CDR3 totals 15 residues. The CDR3 here is CASSLSQEIFYEQYF. The CDR3 DNA follows: TGTGCCAGCAGTTTATCACAGGAAATATTCTACGAGCAGTACTTC.

DNA for the CDR3: TGCGCCAGCAGCTTGGGCTGGCGGGACAGGGGTGGCAATGAGCAGTTCTTC. Translating gives CASSLGWRDRGGNEQFF. The V and J genes are TRBV5-1 and TRBJ2-1; 10 bases are a match to TRBD1. With 0 bases clipped from V and 6 bases from J, the junction kept 9 bases outside the gene matches. Germline lookup yields CDR1 SGHRS and CDR2 YFSETQ. The CDR3 sequence is 17 residues long.

The V gene is TRBV20-1, the J gene TRBJ2-1; 8 bases match TRBD1. CDR1 is DFQATT and CDR2 is SNEGSKA in the germline V gene (reference sequence). V shed 0 bases, J shed 7 bases, and the junction held 11 bases outside the gene matches. CDR3 length equals 16 residues. The CDR3 sequence: CSARDPRTGITNEQFF. The CDR3 DNA sequence: TGCAGTGCTAGAGATCCAAGGACAGGGATCACGAATGAGCAGTTCTTC.

The CDR3 reads CASRLAGLEETQYF. In nucleotides, the CDR3 is TGTGCCAGCAGACTAGCGGGATTAGAAGAGACCCAGTACTTC. The V call is TRBV12-3 or TRBV12-4, the J call TRBJ2-5; 10 bases align to TRBD2. The length of the CDR3 is 14 residues. Trimming at V came to 6 bases and at J to 3 bases, leaving 4 bases not matched to a gene.

The rearrangement links TRBV12-3 or TRBV12-4 to TRBJ1-2; no reliable D call. CDR3 length: 13 residues. V lost 3 bases, J lost 4 bases, and 9 bases lay in between. CDR3 protein: CASSLGSAYGYTF. CDR3 in DNA: TGTGCCAGCAGTTTGGGGTCCGCCTATGGCTACACCTTC.

The V gene is TRBV7-9, the J gene TRBJ2-5, with 10 bases that match TRBD2. The CDR3 totals 16 residues. Germline values: CDR1 SEHNR, CDR2 FQNEAQ (reference sequence). V shed 5 bases and J 2 bases; nucleotides not matched to a gene: 8. CDR3 coding DNA: TGTGCCAGCAGCACCACTAGCGGGGCCGCACAAGAGACCCAGTACTTC. This codes for CASSTTSGAAQETQYF.

The J gene is TRBJ2-5, the V gene TRBV30; no firm D call. The germline V gene has CDR1 GTSNPN and CDR2 SVGIG (reference sequence). Trimming removed 4 bases at V and 4 bases at J, with 13 bases between. The CDR3 runs 13 residues. CDR3 coding DNA: TGTGCCTGGAATATCACTCGCCCAGAGACCCAGTACTTC. Translating it yields CAWNITRPETQYF.

The CDR3 is CASSQDIGPQETQYF. The CDR3 nucleotides are TGCGCCAGCAGCCAAGATATCGGGCCGCAAGAGACCCAGTACTTC. V is TRBV4-3 and J is TRBJ2-5; D call uncertain. This CDR3 contains 15 residues. The V end was cut by 0 bases, the J end by 2 bases, with 10 bases between. Per the germline V gene, CDR1 is LGHNA and CDR2 is YSLEER.

The chain carries TRBV7-6 and TRBJ2-5, with 11 nucleotides matching TRBD2. The CDR3 covers 20 residues. Germline-derived CDR1 and CDR2 are SGHVS and FNYEAQ. With 1 base clipped from V and 0 bases from J, the junction kept 13 bases outside the gene matches. In nucleotides, the CDR3 is TGTGCCAGCAGCTTAGGCCCCCCCCTAGCGGGAGGCCTGTACCAAGAGACCCAGTACTTC. Protein product: CASSLGPPLAGGLYQETQYF.

The chain is built from TRBV7-9 and TRBJ2-1; 9 nucleotides line up with TRBD1. CDR3 length: 14 residues. Germline V gene data show CDR1 as SEHNR and CDR2 as FQNEAQ (reference sequence). Unmatched junction bases numbered 8, after V lost 6 bases and J lost 8 bases. Here the CDR3 reads CASRTGDRVYEQFF. The CDR3 bases are TGTGCCAGCAGAACGGGGGACAGGGTCTATGAGCAGTTCTTC.

The CDR3 DNA reads as TGTGCCAGCAGCCGAGGGTATGATCGGGGGGACTCCTACAATGAGCAGTTCTTC. It codes for CASSRGYDRGDSYNEQFF. This rearrangement joins TRBV3-1 to TRBJ2-1; TRBD2 matches 7 bases. J gave up 0 bases and V 4 bases, and 12 bases lay outside the gene matches. The CDR3 is 18 residues long. Germline values: CDR1 LGHDT, CDR2 YNNKEL (reference sequence).

V gene TRBV7-9 combines with J gene TRBJ2-7, with 10 nucleotides matching TRBD1. The junction had 6 bases not matched to a gene; V was cut back by 4 bases and J by 3 bases. Germline V gene sequence: CDR1 SEHNR, CDR2 FQNEAQ (reference sequence). There are 15 residues in the CDR3. This CDR3 is CASSSPRDRGYEQYF. The CDR3 bases are TGTGCCAGCAGCTCCCCTCGGGACAGGGGCTACGAGCAGTACTTC.

A single count supports this clonotype. V gene TRBV6-1 combines with J gene TRBJ2-3; 8 bases line up with TRBD1. Germline assignment: CDR1 MNHNS and CDR2 SASEGT. V was pared by 6 bases and J by 0 bases, with 14 bases of the junction left unmatched. CDR3 size: 18 residues. The CDR3 sequence: CASSRTGPTGSSTDTQYF. The CDR3 DNA reads TGTGCCAGCAGCCGGACAGGGCCTACCGGGTCCAGCACAGATACGCAGTATTTT.

Remarks on this clonotype: A much larger clone is a single base away; this may be a read error. The rearrangement links TRBV29-1 to TRBJ2-2; tentative D call: TRBD2 (5 bases). The CDR3 contains 14 residues. Germline loops: CDR1 SQVTM, CDR2 ANQGSEA. CDR3 nucleotide sequence: TGCAGCGTTGTGACGACGGGGAACACCGGGGAGCCGTTTTTT. Amino acid sequence: CSVVTTGNTGEPFF.

This clonotype was detected a few times. The chain is built from TRBV9 and TRBJ2-5; 8 positions match TRBD1. The germline V gene has CDR1 SGDLS and CDR2 YYNGEE. The CDR3 runs to 14 residues. V gave up 3 bases and J gave up 6 bases; unmatched junction bases: 7. CDR3 sequence (DNA): TGTGCCAGCAGCGAAACTACAGGGGGAAAGACCCAGTACTTC. Residues: CASSETTGGKTQYF.

The V and J genes are TRBV6-1 and TRBJ1-2, with D unclear. The CDR3 sequence is 13 residues long. CDR1 and CDR2 (germline): MNHNS, SASEGT. The V end was cut by 5 bases, the J end by 8 bases, with 15 bases between. The CDR3 DNA sequence: TGTGCCAGCAGTCCTGGGAAAGTCGGGGGCTACACCTTC. It is translated as CASSPGKVGGYTF.